The T cell receptor (beta chain) under discussion was sequenced for a study of response to subunit inactivated influenza vaccine. Comment on this clonotype: The target antigen is unknown.

The study, taken as a whole, reports: The authors offered the suggestion that each seasonal influenza vaccination recruits few new T cells.

There are 13 residues in the CDR3. With 6 bases removed from V and 1 base from J, the gap between germline ends came to 12 bases. CDR1 and CDR2 (germline): DFQATT, SNEGSKA (reference sequence). TCRdb redid the calling of the RT-PCR reads with MiXCR, one entry per CDR3 protein. The sample carries 400,000 to 550,000 distinct CDR3 sequences, 25% recorded once. The receptor comes from a man aged 50 to 60 who received an inactivated influenza vaccine. Sequences were derived from CD4+ T cells sorted from PBMCs, sampled about 5 days after vaccination. The V call is TRBV20-1, the J call TRBJ1-1; D is possibly TRBD1 (5 bases). CDR3 DNA: TGCAGTGCCAGACAGAGAACGAACACTGAAGCTTTCTTT. Translation: CSARQRTNTEAFF.